One and the same sample provided the 23 T cell receptor beta chains below, sequenced in a study of blood T cell repertoires in COVID-19. Clones were read by immunoSEQ multiplex PCR, and TCRdb kept only the in-frame ones, dropping some. The sample lists about 190,000 clones, less than 85% occurring once. Sequencing was carried out using PBMCs or T cells enriched from blood (not recorded which). The origin of the receptors is a young woman who had recovered from COVID-19.

The J gene is TRBJ1-5, the V gene TRBV12-3 or TRBV12-4; no definite D call. The length of the CDR3 is 12 residues. With 6 bases removed from V and 5 bases from J, the gap between germline ends came to 8 bases. The DNA of the CDR3 is TGTGCCAGCAGCCCCGGGGATCAGCCCCAGCATTTT. The encoded protein is CASSPGDQPQHF.

The V gene is TRBV21-1, the J gene TRBJ2-7; TRBD2, the D gene given by the table, was not confirmed from the DNA. TRBV21-1 is designated a pseudogene. The length of the CDR3 is 14 residues. CDR3 nucleotides: TGTGCCAGCAGCAAGACTAGCGGAACCTACGAGCAGTACTTC. Protein sequence: CASSKTSGTYEQYF.

CDR3 in DNA: TGTGCCACCAGCAAATCCGGGACAGGGTGGCATGAGCAGTTCTTC. It is translated as CATSKSGTGWHEQFF. The rearrangement links TRBV15 to TRBJ2-1, with 9 nucleotides matching TRBD1. The V gene's germline CDR1 is LNHNV and CDR2 YYDKDF (reference sequence). The CDR3 has 15 residues. V trimming: 4 bases; J trimming: 8 bases; junction bases outside the gene matches: 9.

This CDR3 is CASSEGFSRNQPQHF. The CDR3 bases are TGTGCCAGCAGTGAAGGGTTCTCTCGGAATCAGCCCCAGCATTTT. V and J are TRBV6-1 and TRBJ1-5; D remains unclear. In germline, CDR1 is MNHNS, CDR2 SASEGT. V dropped 1 base and J dropped 4 bases, with 11 bases sitting between them. CDR3 size: 15 residues.

Only a few counts were recorded for this clone. V and J are TRBV2 and TRBJ1-2; D is uncertain. Germline V gene lookup returns CDR1 SNHLY and CDR2 FYNNEI. The V gene lost 7 bases and the J gene lost 4 bases, with 16 bases spanning the gap. This CDR3 contains 14 residues. CDR3 protein: CASTERPRFYGYTF. The CDR3 coding sequence is TGTGCCAGCACCGAGAGGCCGAGATTCTATGGCTACACCTTC.

The gene calls are TRBV28 and TRBJ1-5; TRBD1 aligns across 10 bases. Germline V gene sequence: CDR1 MDHEN, CDR2 SYDVKM. The CDR3 loop spans 15 amino acids. V lost 2 bases and J lost 6; bases outside the gene matches: 4. The CDR3 DNA reads as TGTGCCAGCAGTTTAAAGGGACAGGGGATTCAGCCCCAGCATTTT. Translation: CASSLKGQGIQPQHF.

The chain uses TRBV6-1 and TRBJ2-7; 10 nucleotides line up with TRBD2. The CDR3 totals 14 residues. The V segment lost 4 bases and the J segment 2 bases; nucleotides outside the gene matches: 2. Germline V gives CDR1 MNHNS, CDR2 SASEGT. CDR3 DNA sequence: TGTGCCAGCAGTGTTACTAGCGGGACCTACGAGCAGTACTTC. Protein: CASSVTSGTYEQYF.

The chain recombines TRBV2 with TRBJ2-4; no definite D call. CDR3 length: 14 amino acids. V was pared by 8 bases and J by 0 bases, with 11 bases between. Germline CDR1 reads SNHLY; CDR2 reads FYNNEI. CDR3 protein: CASSVAPAKNIQYF. Here the CDR3 DNA reads TGTGCCAGCTCCGTGGCTCCAGCCAAAAACATTCAGTACTTC.

V is TRBV21-1 and J is TRBJ1-1; the D call TRBD1 from the table was never checked on the DNA. TRBV21-1 is labeled a pseudogene. This CDR3 has 13 residues. The CDR3 DNA sequence: TGTGCCAGCAGAGGGGGAGTGAACACTGAAGCTTTCTTT. Translated, it gives CASRGGVNTEAFF.

This chain connects TRBV6-5 to TRBJ1-1; the D gene is possibly TRBD1 (6 bases). Germline V gene data show CDR1 as MNHEY and CDR2 as SVGAGI. Trimming removed 2 bases from V and 7 bases from J, with 17 bases in between. The length of the CDR3 is 15 residues. CDR3 protein: CASSYLSGGAGEAFF. DNA for the CDR3: TGTGCCAGCAGTTACCTCTCTGGGGGGGCTGGTGAAGCTTTCTTT.

The chain carries TRBV6-1 and TRBJ2-2; unclear D gene. The CDR3 sequence is 13 residues long. The germline V and J ends were trimmed by 0 bases and 5 bases, with 4 bases remaining between them. The V gene's germline CDR1 is MNHNS and CDR2 SASEGT. The CDR3 sequence is CASSEAETGELFF. DNA for the CDR3: TGTGCCAGCAGTGAAGCGGAGACCGGGGAGCTGTTTTTT.

This clone was detected a few times. The V and J genes are TRBV7-9 and TRBJ2-1; 10 bases are shared with TRBD2. The J segment lost 2 bases and the V segment lost 5 bases, leaving 12 bases of the junction unmatched. CDR3 size: 18 residues. CDR1 SEHNR and CDR2 FQNEAQ come from the germline V gene (reference sequence). Here the CDR3 DNA reads TGTGCCAGCAGCCCCAACCCTCCGGGACTAGCGCCCTACAATGAGCAGTTCTTC. This gives the protein CASSPNPPGLAPYNEQFF.

The rearrangement joins TRBV19 to TRBJ1-5; maybe TRBD1 (6 bases). V lost 6 bases and J lost 0, with 12 bases in between. CDR1 is LNHDA, CDR2 SQIVND, per germline (reference sequence). The CDR3 contains 15 residues. The chain's CDR3 is CASRDSPNSNQPQHF. Here the CDR3 DNA reads TGTGCCAGTAGGGACAGCCCGAATAGCAATCAGCCCCAGCATTTT.

The chain employs TRBV18 and TRBJ2-1; TRBD2 agrees at 11 bases. This CDR3 is built from 16 residues. The V segment lost 0 bases and the J segment 2 bases; nucleotides outside the gene matches: 0. Germline CDR1 is KGHSH and CDR2 is LQKENI. This chain's CDR3 is CASSPPGLAAYNEQFF. In nucleotides, the CDR3 is TGTGCCAGCTCACCACCGGGACTAGCGGCCTACAATGAGCAGTTCTTC.

This clone has a single count. The chain combines TRBV5-6 with TRBJ2-1; 12 nucleotides agree with TRBD2. Per the germline V gene, CDR1 is SGHDT and CDR2 is YYEEEE. The CDR3 loop spans 17 amino acids. Trimming removed 0 bases from V and 5 bases from J; junction bases left unmatched: 6. In DNA form, the CDR3 reads TGTGCCAGCAGCTTGGTAGCTAGCGGGAGGGCGGACAATGAGCAGTTCTTC. Encoded protein: CASSLVASGRADNEQFF.

The chain has TRBV5-1 and TRBJ1-1; 7 bases are shared with TRBD1. J was trimmed by 1 base and V by 5 bases; bases with no gene match: 2. CDR1 and CDR2 from the germline V gene are SGHRS and YFSETQ. The length of the CDR3 is 13 residues. CDR3 sequence reads: CASRRTGNTEAFF. The CDR3 nucleotides are TGCGCCAGCAGGAGGACAGGGAACACTGAAGCTTTCTTT.

Turning to this clone: The junction shows a germline mismatch at one end, possibly a read error. The chain links TRBV19 to TRBJ1-5; D possibly corresponds to TRBD1 (6 bases). Germline CDR1 is LNHDA and CDR2 is SQIVND (reference sequence). This CDR3 region has 15 residues. As DNA, the CDR3 is TGTGCCAGTAGAATAGACAGGAATAGCAATCAGCCCCAGCATTTT. Protein product: CASRIDRNSNQPQHF.

The chain recombines TRBV10-3 with TRBJ2-3; 14 nucleotides match TRBD2. Trimming removed 6 bases from V and 5 bases from J; junction bases left unmatched: 10. The germline V gene has CDR1 ENHRY and CDR2 SYGVKD. CDR3 length: 17 amino acids. The CDR3 sequence: CAISRGTSGSGKDTQYF. CDR3 DNA: TGTGCCATCAGCCGCGGGACTAGCGGGAGTGGGAAAGATACGCAGTATTTT.

The rearrangement joins TRBV28 to TRBJ1-1; no firm D call. The V and J ends lost 2 bases and 4 bases respectively, with 17 bases between them. Looked up from germline, CDR1 is MDHEN and CDR2 is SYDVKM. The CDR3 runs 16 residues. CDR3 nucleotides: TGTGCCAGCAGTTTAGTGGCCAGCGGCATTGGCACTGAAGCTTTCTTT. Protein: CASSLVASGIGTEAFF.

The chain recombines TRBV6-4 with TRBJ1-2; no clear D gene. Trimming shortened V by 2 bases and J by 8 bases, and 9 bases separated the two germline ends. Per the germline V gene, CDR1 is MRHNA and CDR2 is SNTAGT. The CDR3 contains 12 residues. The CDR3 coding sequence is TGTGCCAGCAGTGACGGGCCGGGAGGCTACACCTTC. Protein sequence: CASSDGPGGYTF.

The chain recombines TRBV7-8 with TRBJ2-7; 7 positions agree with TRBD2. The J segment lost 4 bases and the V segment lost 5 bases, leaving 8 bases of the junction unmatched. The CDR3 covers 14 residues. Germline V gives CDR1 SGHVS, CDR2 FQNEAQ. CDR3 bases: TGTGCCAGCAGCCCCCCCCGGGGGGAGTACGAGCAGTACGTC. This sequence encodes CASSPPRGEYEQYV.

In nucleotides, the CDR3 is TGTGCCAGCAGCCATACACGAGGGACTAGCGGGAACTACGAGCAGTACTTC. This translates into CASSHTRGTSGNYEQYF. V and J are TRBV11-3 and TRBJ2-7; 13 bases align to TRBD2. Losses at the gene ends were 5 bases for V and 3 bases for J; bases not matched to a gene: 10. This CDR3 region has 17 residues. Germline values: CDR1 SGHNT, CDR2 YENEEA.

This chain links TRBV28 with TRBJ2-7, with a possible D match to TRBD1 (6 bases). From germline, CDR1 is MDHEN and CDR2 SYDVKM. The V gene lost 7 bases and the J gene lost 7 bases, with 20 bases spanning the gap. The CDR3 is 14 residues long. CDR3 region: CASKGPGVVGEQYF. In nucleotides, the CDR3 is TGTGCCAGCAAGGGCCCAGGGGTGGTGGGTGAGCAGTACTTC.